The 2 T cell receptor beta chains given below trace back to one sample, sequenced in a study of blood T cell repertoires in COVID-19. The table came from immunoSEQ multiplex PCR; TCRdb's copy has only in-frame clones and leaves some out. In the table there are 450,000 to 600,000 clones, around 90% of which are singletons. Source material: PBMCs or T cells enriched from blood (not recorded which). The receptors were sampled from a woman aged 18-29 years who had recovered from COVID-19.

V is TRBV6-2 or TRBV6-3 and J is TRBJ2-3; D remains unclear. Trimming took 4 bases from V and 6 from J, leaving 14 bases between them. The germline gives CDR1 MNHEY, CDR2 SVGEGT. The CDR3 loop spans 14 amino acids. The CDR3 here is CASSSRLPRDTQYF. The CDR3 DNA follows: TGTGCCAGCAGTTCCCGACTTCCTAGGGATACGCAGTATTTT.

A remark on this clone: Other DNA sequences in this sample translate to the same CDR3. The genes are TRBV12-3 or TRBV12-4 and TRBJ2-1; 7 bases agree with TRBD2. The CDR3 runs 11 residues. With V trimmed by 6 bases and J by 10 bases, 3 bases remained unmatched. CDR3 sequence: CASSPGGEQFF. CDR3 coding DNA: TGTGCCAGCAGCCCCGGGGGGGAGCAGTTCTTC.